This T cell receptor (beta chain) is from a study of identical twins. Whole-study results and caveats: Cross-sectional statistical analysis, not tracking of the same donors, underpinned the conclusions. Less excess twin sharing appeared in beta out-of-frame sequences.

A note on this clonotype: Its specificity is not known. The junction departs from germline at one end; a sequencing error may be responsible.

Template switching introduced a universal primer site, and the cDNA bore unique molecular identifiers. TCRdb re-analysed the 5' RACE reads in MiXCR, keeping a single row per CDR3 protein. The sample holds roughly 1.6 million distinct CDR3 sequences, about 32% seen once. Per the germline V gene, CDR1 is SGHRS and CDR2 is YFSETQ. CDR3 length: 13 residues. Sequenced material: cord blood. The V and J genes are TRBV5-1 and TRBJ2-3, with D possibly being TRBD1 or TRBD2 (5 bases each). The TCR originated in a newborn girl in good health. The CDR3 region has the DNA TGCGCCAGCAGTGGGGGTAACACAGATACGCGGTATTTT. Encoded protein: CASSGGNTDTRYF.